In this sample, the clone carrying this TCR beta chain turned up many times. What it binds is not known. These data are taken from a study of metastatic and nonmetastatic thyroid tumors. Across the whole study: It was across blood and tumor or nodule tissue from malignant and benign thyroid patients that repertoires were compared.

The authors' processing: It was from CDR3 differences across clinicopathological groups that a distant-metastasis classifier for papillary thyroid cancer was built. From the PCR reads, TCRdb re-called clones with MiXCR. The authors' filters were not applied to this entry. This sample yields tens of thousands of clones, of which approximately 12% are seen a single time; roughly 5.3% belongs to the top ten. Study-wide results and limits: Reported TCR beta diversity, measured in blood and tumor, was significantly higher for malignant thyroid tumors than for benign nodules.

Looked up from germline, CDR1 is MNHNS and CDR2 is SASEGT. The CDR3 is made up of 17 amino acids. V lost 1 base and J lost 3, with 18 bases in between. All patients were untreated before thyroid surgery. This TCR was recovered from a female donor with papillary thyroid cancer or a benign thyroid nodule (not recorded which). Some clones in this sample may be carry-over from other donors' samples. The specimen was blood. This chain uses TRBV6-1 with TRBJ1-1; a weak D match, TRBD1 (5 bases). CDR3 nucleotide sequence: TGTGCCAGCAGTGAAGGGTCGGGCGGGGAGGGGTACACTGAAGCTTTCTTT. It is translated as CASSEGSGGEGYTEAFF.